This T cell receptor beta chain emerged from a study of shared clonotypes between healthy human individuals. Looking at the study overall: Aged 18 to 49, the donors were a couple of women and a few men.

On this clone: What it recognizes is unknown.

The CDR3 has 13 amino acids. Trimming took 4 bases from V and 3 from J, leaving 7 bases between them. Germline loops: CDR1 MNHNS, CDR2 SASEGT. Deep was the level used in running the assay. Clones were sequenced by immunoSEQ multiplex PCR, and TCRdb holds only the in-frame ones, with some missing. Among about a million clones listed, 65% to 80% were seen once. Study-wide points: Naive subsets typically showed greater estimated richness than memory subsets. Naive CD4 clonotypes overlapped across a handful of donors at about 5.2%.

Sequencing used memory CD4+ T cells sorted from blood. Subset noted: CD45RA-negative fraction. The rearrangement links TRBV6-1 to TRBJ1-5; D not resolved. This receptor was obtained from a man between 18 and 29 years old in good health. CDR3 sequence: CASSAGNNQPQHF. DNA of the CDR3: TGTGCCAGCAGTGCCGGGAACAATCAGCCCCAGCATTTT.